Listed here are 19 T cell receptor beta chains from one sample, sequenced in a study of blood T cell repertoires in COVID-19. The protocol was immunoSEQ multiplex PCR, while the TCRdb copy is restricted to in-frame clones and leaves out a portion. The sample has nearly 45,000 clones, roughly four fifths seen once. The sequenced material came from peripheral blood. Receptors originate from a human donor in a cohort sampled during active COVID-19.

The rearrangement joins TRBV19 to TRBJ2-2; tentatively, D is TRBD1 (6 bases). Germline V gene data show CDR1 as LNHDA and CDR2 as SQIVND (reference sequence). V was cut by 3 bases and J by 3 bases, with 11 bases left in between. The CDR3 spans 15 residues. The CDR3 coding sequence is TGTGCCAGTAGTATCAACAGGGAGTACACCGGGGAGCTGTTTTTT. Its protein product is CASSINREYTGELFF.

CDR3 loop: CASTRGAGDTDTQYF. As DNA, the CDR3 is TGTGCCAGTACGAGAGGAGCGGGAGATACAGATACGCAGTATTTT. The gene calls are TRBV19 and TRBJ2-3; TRBD2 agrees at 8 bases. The V gene's germline CDR1 is LNHDA and CDR2 SQIVND (reference sequence). The CDR3 extends over 15 amino acids. Trimming cost V 7 bases and J 3 bases; bases outside gene matches: 9.

The chain uses TRBV7-9 and TRBJ1-3, with D possibly matching TRBD1 (6 bases). Trimming pared 2 bases from V and 2 bases from J, leaving 13 bases between. The CDR3 spans 16 residues. Germline values: CDR1 SEHNR, CDR2 FQNEAQ (reference sequence). This chain's CDR3 is CASSLSGGPAGNTIYF. The CDR3 DNA sequence: TGTGCCAGCAGCTTATCGGGGGGCCCGGCTGGAAACACCATATATTTT.

The chain carries TRBV18 and TRBJ2-7, with TRBD2 matching over 11 bases. Trimming at V came to 6 bases and at J to 1 base, leaving 8 bases not matched to a gene. Per the germline V gene, CDR1 is KGHSH and CDR2 is LQKENI. The CDR3 has 16 residues. CDR3 DNA sequence: TGTGCCAGCTCCCGTAGCGGGAGGGCCGGGTCCTACGAGCAGTACTTC. Its protein is CASSRSGRAGSYEQYF. Full variable domain (remainder filled in from reference TRBV18 and TRBJ2-7): NAGVMQNPRHLVRRRGQEARLRCSPMKGHSHVYWYRQLPEEGLKFMVYLQKENIIDESGMPKERFSAEFPKEGPSILRIQQVVRGDSAAYFCASSRSGRAGSYEQYFGPGTRLTVT.

This clone was detected only a few times. J is TRBJ2-2 and V is TRBV7-2; TRBD1 might be the D (5 bases). The germline V gene has CDR1 SGHTA and CDR2 FQGNSA. The length of the CDR3 is 14 residues. Trimming cost V 4 bases and J 6 bases, with 12 bases left between them. CDR3 protein: CASSSFRVPGELFF. CDR3 DNA sequence: TGTGCCAGCAGCTCCTTCAGGGTTCCCGGGGAGCTGTTTTTT. The full variable domain, completed using reference TRBV7-2 and TRBJ2-2, is GAGVSQSPSNKVTEKGKDVELRCDPISGHTALYWYRQSLGQGLEFLIYFQGNSAPDKSGLPSDRFSAERTGGSVSTLTIQRTQQEDSAVYLCASSSFRVPGELFFGEGSRLTVL.

The V call is TRBV23-1, the J call TRBJ1-1; TRBD1 matches at 11 bases. TRBV23-1 is an ORF, with its function uncertain. The ends lost 4 bases at V and 3 bases at J; junction bases unmatched: 16. This CDR3 region has 19 residues. The CDR3 protein is CASSRPNPRDRGRDTEAFF. The CDR3 bases are TGCGCCAGCAGTCGGCCAAACCCCCGGGACAGGGGGAGAGACACTGAAGCTTTCTTT.

This clone appeared a few times. CDR3 sequence reads: CASSRGGTEAFF. The CDR3 DNA reads TGTGCCAGCAGTAGGGGAGGCACTGAAGCTTTCTTT. V and J are TRBV6-5 and TRBJ1-1; maybe TRBD1 (5 bases). CDR3 size: 12 residues. V was clipped by 5 bases and J by 4 bases, with 8 bases between them. Germline values: CDR1 MNHEY, CDR2 SVGAGI.

V is TRBV4-1 and J is TRBJ1-3; weak D call: TRBD1 (6 bases). Germline CDR1 reads MGHRA; CDR2 reads YSYEKL. CDR3 length: 17 residues. V gave up 0 bases and J gave up 0 bases, with 12 bases separating them. CDR3 loop: CASSQEGGTSSGNTIYF. CDR3 coding DNA: TGCGCCAGCAGCCAAGAGGGGGGGACATCCTCTGGAAACACCATATATTTT.

The chain recombines TRBV28 with TRBJ2-1; possible D gene TRBD1, 6 bases. Germline V lookup: CDR1 MDHEN, CDR2 SYDVKM. V was cut by 6 bases and J by 3 bases, with 15 bases left in between. The CDR3 totals 15 residues. The CDR3 protein is CASSQQGLNYNEQFF. The CDR3 DNA follows: TGTGCCAGCAGCCAACAGGGTTTGAACTACAATGAGCAGTTCTTC.

This chain connects TRBV6-2 or TRBV6-3 to TRBJ2-7; TRBD2 aligns across 9 bases. V lost 6 bases and J lost 1; bases outside the gene matches: 16. Germline assignment: CDR1 MNHEY and CDR2 SVGEGT. The CDR3 runs 18 residues. The CDR3 loop reads CASSSQVTSGPESYEQYF. The CDR3 nucleotides are TGTGCCAGCAGCTCGCAGGTGACTAGCGGACCAGAGTCCTACGAGCAGTACTTC.

This chain joins TRBV6-1 and TRBJ2-5; 9 bases match TRBD2. The CDR3 length is 19 residues. Germline V gene lookup returns CDR1 MNHNS and CDR2 SASEGT. Germline trimming cut 2 bases from V and 0 bases from J; bases unmatched to any gene: 13. CDR3 nucleotide sequence: TGTGCCAGCAGTGAAAATTTTCCTAGCGGGGTGAGGTACCAAGAGACCCAGTACTTC. Encoded protein: CASSENFPSGVRYQETQYF.

The chain uses TRBV7-2 and TRBJ2-1; TRBD2 agrees at 13 bases. The CDR3 consists of 16 residues. Germline assignment: CDR1 SGHTA and CDR2 FQGNSA. V lost 5 bases and J lost 2; bases outside the gene matches: 3. For the CDR3, the DNA is TGTGCCAGCAGCCCCGGGACTAGCGGGGCCTACAATGAGCAGTTCTTC. It codes for CASSPGTSGAYNEQFF.

This chain uses TRBV7-9 with TRBJ2-6; 10 nucleotides line up with TRBD1. Looked up from germline, CDR1 is SEHNR and CDR2 is FQNEAQ (reference sequence). Trimming at V came to 8 bases and at J to 4 bases, leaving 5 bases not matched to a gene. CDR3 length: 15 amino acids. CDR3 sequence reads: CASRTGGNGANVLTF. The CDR3 DNA sequence: TGTGCCAGCCGGACAGGGGGAAACGGGGCCAACGTCCTGACTTTC.

This chain joins TRBV30 and TRBJ2-3; 7 bases line up with TRBD1. The CDR3 totals 15 residues. J was trimmed by 2 bases and V by 3 bases; bases with no gene match: 8. CDR1 and CDR2 (germline): GTSNPN, SVGIG (reference sequence). CDR3 in DNA: TGTGCCTGGAGCGCTCCCGGGACAGTCACAGATACGCAGTATTTT. Residues: CAWSAPGTVTDTQYF.

The chain carries TRBV11-3 and TRBJ2-1; tentative D call: TRBD1 (5 bases). V lost 2 bases to trimming and J lost 3 bases, with 11 bases between them. This CDR3 is built from 15 residues. Looked up from germline, CDR1 is SGHNT and CDR2 is YENEEA. The CDR3 loop reads CASSLYPGHYNEQFF. CDR3 DNA: TGTGCCAGCAGCTTATATCCAGGGCACTACAATGAGCAGTTCTTC.

This clone was counted once. The CDR3 region is CASSARQGVLATEAFF. CDR3 bases: TGTGCCAGCAGCGCCCGACAGGGGGTGCTAGCCACTGAAGCTTTCTTT. The chain joins TRBV5-4 to TRBJ1-1; 9 bases agree with TRBD1. The CDR3 covers 16 residues. The junction had 11 bases not matched to a gene; V was cut back by 4 bases and J by 4 bases. Germline values: CDR1 SGHNT, CDR2 YYREEE (reference sequence). The variable domain in full, completed from reference TRBV5-4 and TRBJ1-1, reads ETGVTQSPTHLIKTRGQQVTLRCSSQSGHNTVSWYQQALGQGPQFIFQYYREEENGRGNFPPRFSGLQFPNYSSELNVNALELDDSALYLCASSARQGVLATEAFFGQGTRLTVV.

This clone came up once. The chain joins TRBV15 to TRBJ1-2; possibly TRBD1 for D (5 bases). The CDR3 runs 14 residues. V was trimmed by 5 bases and J by 4 bases, leaving 14 bases between them. Germline CDR1 is LNHNV and CDR2 is YYDKDF (reference sequence). The CDR3 sequence: CATSGPTTAYGYTF. The DNA for the CDR3 is TGTGCCACCAGCGGGCCAACGACAGCCTATGGCTACACCTTC. Full variable domain (outside the CDR3, taken from reference TRBV15 and TRBJ1-2): DAMVIQNPRYQVTQFGKPVTLSCSQTLNHNVMYWYQQKSSQAPKLLFHYYDKDFNNEADTPDNFQSRRPNTSFCFLDIRSPGLGDTAMYLCATSGPTTAYGYTFGSGTRLTVV.

The CDR3 spells CASSQNPGQETQYF. DNA for the CDR3: TGTGCCAGCAGCCAGAACCCGGGCCAAGAGACCCAGTACTTC. V gene TRBV7-2 combines with J gene TRBJ2-5; D is undetermined. Trimming took off 5 bases at V and 1 base at J, with 11 bases between the two ends. The CDR3 has 14 amino acids. Germline CDR1 is SGHTA and CDR2 is FQGNSA.

V is TRBV7-7 and J is TRBJ2-3; 10 nucleotides line up with TRBD2. Germline-derived CDR1 and CDR2 are SSHAT and FNYEAQ (reference sequence). V shed 2 bases and J 5 bases; nucleotides not matched to a gene: 4. This CDR3 has 15 residues. This CDR3 reads CASSLLAGAGDTQYF. CDR3 bases: TGTGCCAGCAGCTTACTAGCGGGAGCCGGAGATACGCAGTATTTT.